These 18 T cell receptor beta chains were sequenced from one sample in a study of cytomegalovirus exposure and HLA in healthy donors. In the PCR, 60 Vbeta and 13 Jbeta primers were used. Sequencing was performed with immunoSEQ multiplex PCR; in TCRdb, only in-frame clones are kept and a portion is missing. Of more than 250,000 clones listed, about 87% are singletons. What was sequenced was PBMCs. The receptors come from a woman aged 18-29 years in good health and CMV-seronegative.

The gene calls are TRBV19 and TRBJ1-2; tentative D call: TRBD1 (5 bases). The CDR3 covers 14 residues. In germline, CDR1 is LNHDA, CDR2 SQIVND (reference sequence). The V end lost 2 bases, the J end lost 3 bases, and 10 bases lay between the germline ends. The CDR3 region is CASSITGVHYGYTF. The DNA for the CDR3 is TGTGCCAGTAGTATAACAGGAGTACACTATGGCTACACCTTC.

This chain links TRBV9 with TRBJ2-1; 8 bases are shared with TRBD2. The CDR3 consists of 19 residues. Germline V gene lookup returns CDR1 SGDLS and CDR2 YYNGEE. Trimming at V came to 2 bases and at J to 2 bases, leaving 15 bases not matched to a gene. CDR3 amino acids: CASSVRHLGGGGPYNEQFF. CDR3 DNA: TGTGCCAGCAGCGTTAGGCATCTGGGGGGCGGGGGGCCCTACAATGAGCAGTTCTTC.

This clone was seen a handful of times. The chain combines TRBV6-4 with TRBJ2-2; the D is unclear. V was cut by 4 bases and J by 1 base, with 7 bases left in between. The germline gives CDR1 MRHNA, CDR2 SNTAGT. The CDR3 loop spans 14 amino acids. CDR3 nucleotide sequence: TGTGCCAGCAGTGCCGGTTGGAACACCGGGGAGCTGTTTTTT. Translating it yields CASSAGWNTGELFF.

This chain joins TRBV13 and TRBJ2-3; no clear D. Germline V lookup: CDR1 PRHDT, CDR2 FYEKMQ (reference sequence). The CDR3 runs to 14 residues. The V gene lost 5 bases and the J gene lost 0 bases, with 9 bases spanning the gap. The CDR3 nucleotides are TGTGCCAGCAGCCTTCCCCCCAGCACAGATACGCAGTATTTT. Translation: CASSLPPSTDTQYF.

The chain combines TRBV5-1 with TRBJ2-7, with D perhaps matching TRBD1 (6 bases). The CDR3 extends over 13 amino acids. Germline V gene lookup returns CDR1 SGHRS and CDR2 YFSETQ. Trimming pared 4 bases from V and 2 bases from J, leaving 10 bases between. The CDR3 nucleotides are TGCGCCAGCAGCGTGAACAGGGCCTACGAGCAGTACTTC. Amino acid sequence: CASSVNRAYEQYF.

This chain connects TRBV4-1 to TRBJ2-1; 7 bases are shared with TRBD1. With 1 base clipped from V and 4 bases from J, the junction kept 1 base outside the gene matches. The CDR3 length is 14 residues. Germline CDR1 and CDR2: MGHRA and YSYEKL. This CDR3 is CASSQGGQYNEQFF. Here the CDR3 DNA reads TGCGCCAGCAGCCAAGGGGGACAGTACAATGAGCAGTTCTTC.

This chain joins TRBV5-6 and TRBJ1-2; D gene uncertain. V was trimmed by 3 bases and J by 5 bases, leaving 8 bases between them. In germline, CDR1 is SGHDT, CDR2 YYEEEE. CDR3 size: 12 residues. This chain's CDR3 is CASSSPRYGYTF. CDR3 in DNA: TGTGCCAGCAGCTCGCCTCGGTATGGCTACACCTTC.

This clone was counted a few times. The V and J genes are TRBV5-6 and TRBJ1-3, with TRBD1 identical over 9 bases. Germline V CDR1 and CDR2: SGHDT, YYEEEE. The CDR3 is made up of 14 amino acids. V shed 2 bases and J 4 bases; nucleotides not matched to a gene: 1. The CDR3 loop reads CASSLGQGGNTIYF. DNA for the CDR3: TGTGCCAGCAGCTTAGGACAGGGGGGAAACACCATATATTTT.

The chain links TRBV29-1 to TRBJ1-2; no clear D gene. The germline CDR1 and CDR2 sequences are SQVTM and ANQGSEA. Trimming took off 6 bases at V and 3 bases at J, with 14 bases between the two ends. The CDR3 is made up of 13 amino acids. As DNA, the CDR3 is TGCAGCGTCGGACCTGACTATGACTATGGCTACACCTTC. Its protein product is CSVGPDYDYGYTF. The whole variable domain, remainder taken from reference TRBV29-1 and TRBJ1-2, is SAVISQKPSRDICQRGTSLTIQCQVDSQVTMMFWYRQQPGQSLTLIATANQGSEATYESGFVIDKFPISRPNLTFSTLTVSNMSPEDSSIYLCSVGPDYDYGYTFGSGTRLTVV.

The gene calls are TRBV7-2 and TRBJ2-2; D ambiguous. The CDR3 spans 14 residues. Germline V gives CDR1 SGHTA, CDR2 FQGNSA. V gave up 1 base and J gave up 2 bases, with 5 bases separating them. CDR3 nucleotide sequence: TGTGCCAGCAGCTTAGGCAGAAACACCGGGGAGCTGTTTTTT. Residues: CASSLGRNTGELFF. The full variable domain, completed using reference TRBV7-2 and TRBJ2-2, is GAGVSQSPSNKVTEKGKDVELRCDPISGHTALYWYRQSLGQGLEFLIYFQGNSAPDKSGLPSDRFSAERTGGSVSTLTIQRTQQEDSAVYLCASSLGRNTGELFFGEGSRLTVL.

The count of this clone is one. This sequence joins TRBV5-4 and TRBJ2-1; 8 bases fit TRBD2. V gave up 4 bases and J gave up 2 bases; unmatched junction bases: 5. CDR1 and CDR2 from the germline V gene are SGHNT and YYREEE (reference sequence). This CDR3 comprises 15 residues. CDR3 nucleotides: TGTGCCAGCAGCGATCCGGGGGGGCCCTACAATGAGCAGTTCTTC. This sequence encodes CASSDPGGPYNEQFF.

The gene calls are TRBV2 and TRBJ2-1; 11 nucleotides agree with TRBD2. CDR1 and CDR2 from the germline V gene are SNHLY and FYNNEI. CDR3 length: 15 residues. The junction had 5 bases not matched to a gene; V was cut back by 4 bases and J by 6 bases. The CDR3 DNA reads TGTGCCAGCAGTGCCTGGACTAGCGGGTTCAATGAGCAGTTCTTC. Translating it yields CASSAWTSGFNEQFF.

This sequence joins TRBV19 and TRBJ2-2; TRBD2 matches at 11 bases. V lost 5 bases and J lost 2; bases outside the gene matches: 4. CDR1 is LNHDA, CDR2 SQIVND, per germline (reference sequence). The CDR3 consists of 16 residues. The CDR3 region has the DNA TGTGCCAGTAGTGGGCTAGCGGGGGGTAACACCGGGGAGCTGTTTTTT. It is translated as CASSGLAGGNTGELFF.

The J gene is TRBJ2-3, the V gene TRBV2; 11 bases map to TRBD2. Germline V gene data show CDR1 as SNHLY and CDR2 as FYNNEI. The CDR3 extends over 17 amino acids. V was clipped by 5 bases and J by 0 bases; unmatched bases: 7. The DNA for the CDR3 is TGTGCCAGCAGTCCCAGTCTAGCGGGGGGTAGCACAGATACGCAGTATTTT. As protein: CASSPSLAGGSTDTQYF.

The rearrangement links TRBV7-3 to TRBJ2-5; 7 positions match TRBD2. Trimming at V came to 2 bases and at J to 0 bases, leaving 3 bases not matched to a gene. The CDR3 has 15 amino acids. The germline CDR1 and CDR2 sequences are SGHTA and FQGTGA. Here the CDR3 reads CASSLSAGNQETQYF. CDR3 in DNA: TGTGCCAGCAGCTTATCAGCGGGGAACCAAGAGACCCAGTACTTC.

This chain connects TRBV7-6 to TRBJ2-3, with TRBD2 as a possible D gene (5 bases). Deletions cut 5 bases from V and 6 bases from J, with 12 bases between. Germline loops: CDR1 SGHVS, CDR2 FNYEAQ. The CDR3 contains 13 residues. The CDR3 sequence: CASSGLAGDTQYF. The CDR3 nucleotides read TGTGCCAGCAGCGGACTGGCCGGGGATACGCAGTATTTT.

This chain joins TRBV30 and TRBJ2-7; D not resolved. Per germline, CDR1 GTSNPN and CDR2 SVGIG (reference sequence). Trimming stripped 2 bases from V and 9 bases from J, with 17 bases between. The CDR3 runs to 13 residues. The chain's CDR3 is CAWSQFAGRGQYF. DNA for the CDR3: TGTGCCTGGAGTCAGTTTGCCGGCCGCGGGCAGTACTTC.

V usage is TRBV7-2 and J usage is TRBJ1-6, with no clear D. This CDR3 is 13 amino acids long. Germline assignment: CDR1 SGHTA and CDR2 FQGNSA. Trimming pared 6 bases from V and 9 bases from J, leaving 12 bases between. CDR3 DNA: TGTGCCAGCAGGCCCGGGTTGACTTCACCCCTCCACTTT. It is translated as CASRPGLTSPLHF.